This T cell receptor beta chain appears in the sequencing data of a study of cytomegalovirus exposure and HLA in healthy donors. Study results and limitations: Later analysis reportedly placed an Asian-associated ancestry cluster below the roughly 600-donor mean in N-insertions. Analysis was carried out at a later point, and it linked a missense DCLRE1C variant to TCR beta V- and J-gene trimming.

The CDR3 runs 14 residues. V trimming: 3 bases; J trimming: 3 bases; junction bases outside the gene matches: 6. CDR1 and CDR2 from the germline V gene are GTSNPN and SVGIG (reference sequence). As to this clone: Antigen: not known.

Primers included in the PCR were 60 Vbeta and 13 Jbeta primers. Sequencing was performed with immunoSEQ multiplex PCR; in TCRdb, only in-frame clones are kept and a portion is missing. The sample lists about 150,000 clones, 65% to 85% occurring once. Each donor was nominally healthy when sampled (though unrecorded immune exposures were likely). The TCR sequence derives from a woman in her thirties or forties in good health and CMV-seropositive. Specimen: PBMCs. V and J are TRBV30 and TRBJ2-7; 9 nucleotides agree with TRBD2. The CDR3 sequence is CAWSRAGGIYEQYF. CDR3 nucleotide sequence: TGTGCCTGGAGCCGAGCGGGAGGTATCTACGAGCAGTACTTC.